The entry that follows covers one TCR beta chain sequence. No cognate antigen has been identified for it. Base qualities are not recorded, but no much larger clone differs from it by a single base. The collaborating institutions used their own protocols to collect whole blood in K2EDTA tubes. Collaborator samples were shipped for TCRbeta analysis as frozen whole blood, isolated PBMCs, or DNA extracted from either sample type. The immunoSEQ Assay, a bias-controlled multiplex PCR, was used to amplify TCRbeta CDR3 regions from genomic DNA. Turning to the authors' computational methods: Nucleated cell counts per sample were estimated from amplification of reference gene primers within the assay. To quantify the absolute abundance of each unique TCRbeta CDR3 rearrangement, sequence reads were collapsed and filtered. For each sample, productive Simpson clonality was calculated by taking the square root of Simpson's diversity index across productive rearrangements. Imported from immuneACCESS, the table was reduced by TCRdb to in-frame sequences with V and J called. These copies leave out some clones; in studies compared against another copy, an unresolved V gene accounts for under half, and the cause of the remainder is not known. V, J and clone size reflect that table, while D and trimming were determined from the DNA. Recorded for this sample are 200,000 to 250,000 clones; about 88% of them occurred a single time. 2.5% to 3.5% of the sample comes from the top ten.

These data are taken from a study of blood T cell repertoires in COVID-19 (dated by TCRdb to about 2020). About the investigation overall: Samples covering the acute and convalescent phases of COVID-19 were provided by collaborators in the United States, Italy and Spain. The prospective study material was composed of cDNA or gDNA derived from T cells, B-cell-depleted T cells, or PBMCs. The dataset comprised deeply sampled blood TCRbeta repertoires from subjects exposed to, actively infected with, or recovered from COVID-19. A freely available public database, intended as a resource for researchers studying the immune response to SARS-CoV-2, is where the repertoires were released. Samples were obtained from the ongoing ImmuneRACE study (first 160 participants) and from about 1,300 subjects provided by 6 global collaborators. A de-identified subject ID, COVID-19 status, age in years and sex were almost always included in the sample metadata. HLA class I and class II types, where available, came from metadata supplied by the sample provider rather than from assay-based typing.

Findings and caveats that apply to the study as a whole: The amount of clinical and demographic metadata varied by source and participant and was provided uncurated.

At the junction V is shortened by 8 bases and J by 0 bases, with 11 bases in between. Including the terminal cysteine and phenylalanine, the CDR3 comprises 13 residues. The retained sequence is limited to the CDR3, 39 bases, with the frame set at the first base. Reading the germline V gene (reference sequence) gives CDR1 MNHEY and CDR2 SMNVEV. The sample consisted of peripheral blood. The clonotype was recovered from a woman aged 60-75 years with acute or convalescent COVID-19. The receptor chain draws on TRBV27 and TRBJ2-7; the D gene cannot be resolved reliably. The encoded CDR3 is CASGRPLSYEQYF. The sequence in DNA is TGTGCCAGCGGGCGACCTCTCTCCTACGAGCAGTACTTC.